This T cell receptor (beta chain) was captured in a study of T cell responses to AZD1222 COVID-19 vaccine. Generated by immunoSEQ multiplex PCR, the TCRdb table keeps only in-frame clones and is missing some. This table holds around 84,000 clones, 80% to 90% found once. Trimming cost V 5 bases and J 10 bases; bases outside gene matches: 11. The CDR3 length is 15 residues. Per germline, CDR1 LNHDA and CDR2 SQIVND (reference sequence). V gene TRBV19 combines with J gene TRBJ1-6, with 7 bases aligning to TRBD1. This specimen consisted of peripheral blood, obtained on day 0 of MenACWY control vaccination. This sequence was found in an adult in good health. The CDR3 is CASSPQDRADSPLHF. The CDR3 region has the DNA TGTGCCAGTAGTCCCCAAGACAGGGCCGACTCACCCCTCCACTTT.